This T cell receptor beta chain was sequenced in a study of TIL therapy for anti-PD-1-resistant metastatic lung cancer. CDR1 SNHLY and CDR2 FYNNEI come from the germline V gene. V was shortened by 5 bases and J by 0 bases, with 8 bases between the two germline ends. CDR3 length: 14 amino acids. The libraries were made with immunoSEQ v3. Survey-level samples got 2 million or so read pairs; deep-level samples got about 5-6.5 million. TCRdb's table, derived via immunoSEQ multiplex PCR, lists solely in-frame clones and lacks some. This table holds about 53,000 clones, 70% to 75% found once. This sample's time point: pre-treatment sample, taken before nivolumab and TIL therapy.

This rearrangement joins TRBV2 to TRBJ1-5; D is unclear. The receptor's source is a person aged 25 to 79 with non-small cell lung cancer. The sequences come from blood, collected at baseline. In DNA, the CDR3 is TGTGCCAGCAGTCCCGACAATAGCAATCAGCCCCAGCATTTT. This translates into CASSPDNSNQPQHF.